These 4 T cell receptor beta chains originate from one sample sequenced in a study of blood T cell repertoires in COVID-19 (dated by TCRdb to 2020 to 2022). The protocol used for the library was the immunoSEQ multiplex PCR assay. The immuneACCESS repertoire file appears here via TCRdb, limited to in-frame rearrangements. These files lack a portion of the clones; in checked studies, under half of the deficit traces to unresolved V genes, and the cause of the others is not known. A total of 180,000 or so clones appear in this sample, 70% to 90% of them only once. Around 7% of the sample is taken by the ten largest. Sequenced material: peripheral blood. All receptors derive from a woman aged 80 or over in a cohort sampled during active or convalescent COVID-19.

Regarding this clone: Because the CDR3's place on the DNA is in doubt, the DNA is left out and the CDR3 is given as listed by TCRdb. The genes are TRBV21-1 and TRBJ1-5; the DNA was not used to check the table's D call, TRBD1. TRBV21-1 is recorded as a pseudogene. The CDR3 totals 21 residues, both ends included. This CDR3 reads CASSKKFWGQGAYHSNQPQHF.

V and J are TRBV7-2 and TRBJ2-5; tentative D call: TRBD2 (5 bases). Trimming pared 2 bases from V and 7 bases from J, leaving 11 bases between. CDR3 length equals 13 residues. Per the germline V gene, CDR1 is SGHTA and CDR2 is FQGNSA. CDR3 sequence reads: CASSLWLAGTQYF. The CDR3, as DNA: TGTGCCAGCAGCTTATGGCTAGCCGGGACCCAGTACTTC.

The chain links TRBV5-4 to TRBJ1-6; D is ambiguous. Trimming shortened V by 5 bases and J by 0 bases, and 12 bases separated the two germline ends. The germline CDR1 and CDR2 sequences are SGHNT and YYREEE (reference sequence). This CDR3 comprises 16 residues. This chain's CDR3 is CASSPDILSYNSPLHF. CDR3 in DNA: TGTGCCAGCAGTCCCGACATCCTCTCCTATAATTCACCCCTCCACTTT.

The rearrangement links TRBV27 to TRBJ1-2; D call uncertain. Germline CDR1 MNHEY, CDR2 SMNVEV (reference sequence). Trimming took 5 bases from V and 4 from J, leaving 11 bases between them. There are 13 residues in the CDR3. CDR3 coding DNA: TGTGCCAGCAGTCCCTGGACTGCCTATGGCTACACCTTC. Residues: CASSPWTAYGYTF.